The 9 T cell receptor beta chains given below trace back to one sample, sequenced in a study of blood T cell repertoires in COVID-19. Generated by immunoSEQ multiplex PCR, the TCRdb table keeps only in-frame clones and is missing some. The sample lists about 69,000 clones, approximately 84% occurring once. Sequencing was performed on peripheral blood. These receptors originate from a man aged 35-49 years with COVID-19, enrolled during active disease.

This sequence joins TRBV27 and TRBJ2-7, with 9 bases identical to TRBD1. Losses at the gene ends were 4 bases for V and 4 bases for J; bases not matched to a gene: 8. The V gene's germline CDR1 is MNHEY and CDR2 SMNVEV (reference sequence). The CDR3 totals 15 residues. CDR3 sequence: CASSWTGAKWYEQYF. The CDR3 coding sequence is TGTGCCAGCAGTTGGACAGGGGCTAAATGGTACGAGCAGTACTTC.

The sample holds a few counts of this clone. The chain combines TRBV12-3 or TRBV12-4 with TRBJ2-4; possible D gene TRBD1, 5 bases. The CDR3 has 13 amino acids. V shed 5 bases and J shed 5 bases, with 10 bases lying between them. CDR3 nucleotide sequence: TGTGCCAGCAGTCAGGGTGGGGAAAACATTCAGTACTTC. Its protein product is CASSQGGENIQYF.

This chain joins TRBV2 and TRBJ1-5; TRBD1 matches 7 bases. The CDR3 is 13 residues long. V shed 8 bases, J shed 3 bases, and the junction held 4 bases outside the gene matches. Germline V gene lookup returns CDR1 SNHLY and CDR2 FYNNEI. The DNA of the CDR3 is TGTGCCAGCCGGGGACAGTTCAATCAGCCCCAGCATTTT. The encoded protein is CASRGQFNQPQHF. Drawing the rest from reference TRBV2 and TRBJ1-5, the complete variable domain is EPEVTQTPSHQVTQMGQEVILRCVPISNHLYFYWYRQILGQKVEFLVSFYNNEISEKSEIFDDQFSVERPDGSNFTLKIRSTKLEDSAMYFCASRGQFNQPQHFGDGTRLSIL.

This chain connects TRBV7-3 to TRBJ2-7, with D tentatively TRBD1 (5 bases). This CDR3 comprises 15 residues. Between the trimmed V and J ends, which lost 5 bases and 1 base, there was a span of 15 bases. CDR1 is SGHTA and CDR2 is FQGTGA in the germline V gene. In DNA form, the CDR3 reads TGTGCCAGCAGCCCCCCCCCAGGGAATTCCTACGAGCAGTACTTC. It is translated as CASSPPPGNSYEQYF. The variable domain in full, with the rest retrieved from reference TRBV7-3 and TRBJ2-7, is GAGVSQTPSNKVTEKGKYVELRCDPISGHTALYWYRQSLGQGPEFLIYFQGTGAADDSGLPNDRFFAVRPEGSVSTLKIQRTERGDSAVYLCASSPPPGNSYEQYFGPGTRLTVT.

The chain combines TRBV6-5 with TRBJ2-7; tentative D call: TRBD1 (7 bases). Germline lookup yields CDR1 MNHEY and CDR2 SVGAGI. V lost 0 bases, J lost 2 bases, and 11 bases lay in between. The CDR3 is made up of 15 amino acids. The CDR3, as DNA: TGTGCCAGCAGTTACTCTTCCAGGGGGGCCTACGAGCAGTACTTC. This codes for CASSYSSRGAYEQYF.

The chain is built from TRBV5-1 and TRBJ1-4; 7 nucleotides line up with TRBD1. The junction had 11 bases not matched to a gene; V was cut back by 1 base and J by 8 bases. The CDR3 covers 16 residues. Germline loops: CDR1 SGHRS, CDR2 YFSETQ. The CDR3: CASSLLTGVGSEKLFF. DNA for the CDR3: TGCGCCAGCAGCTTGTTAACAGGGGTCGGAAGCGAAAAACTGTTTTTT.

The V and J genes are TRBV28 and TRBJ2-7; 10 positions match TRBD1. The J segment lost 7 bases and the V segment lost 7 bases, leaving 10 bases of the junction unmatched. The CDR3 is 14 residues long. Germline-derived CDR1 and CDR2 are MDHEN and SYDVKM. The CDR3 here is CASIAGQGVGEQYF. As DNA, the CDR3 is TGTGCCAGCATCGCCGGACAGGGGGTCGGGGAGCAGTACTTC.

The rearrangement links TRBV30 to TRBJ1-1; TRBD1 agrees at 7 bases. Per the germline V gene, CDR1 is GTSNPN and CDR2 is SVGIG (reference sequence). The CDR3 sequence is 14 residues long. V lost 4 bases and J lost 2; bases outside the gene matches: 7. The CDR3 DNA sequence: TGTGCCTGGACCAGGGGGACAGTTAACACTGAAGCTTTCTTT. It yields the protein CAWTRGTVNTEAFF.

V usage is TRBV7-2 and J usage is TRBJ2-5, with 13 bases matching TRBD2. The germline V gene has CDR1 SGHTA and CDR2 FQGNSA. The trim removed 4 bases at V and 5 bases at J, leaving 16 bases unmatched. This CDR3 is built from 19 residues. The DNA for the CDR3 is TGTGCCAGCAGCTCACCGGGACTAGCGGGGAGTAGAACCCGGGAGACCCAGTACTTC. It yields the protein CASSSPGLAGSRTRETQYF.